The 32 T cell receptor beta chains reported below all come from one sample, sequenced in a study of cytomegalovirus exposure and HLA in healthy donors. Generated by immunoSEQ multiplex PCR, the TCRdb table keeps only in-frame clones and is missing some. This table has 100,000 to 120,000 clones, 86% appearing once. Material: PBMCs. The receptors were gathered from a woman aged 18-29 years in good health and CMV-seropositive.

This chain links TRBV5-1 with TRBJ1-1; unclear D gene. The CDR3 totals 14 residues. Germline V gives CDR1 SGHRS, CDR2 YFSETQ. Trimming removed 0 bases at V and 4 bases at J, with 10 bases between. CDR3 protein: CASSLEVPGTEAFF. In DNA form, the CDR3 reads TGCGCCAGCAGCTTGGAGGTCCCAGGCACTGAAGCTTTCTTT.

The V and J genes are TRBV9 and TRBJ1-3; D is undetermined. CDR1 and CDR2 (germline): SGDLS, YYNGEE. The length of the CDR3 is 14 residues. Trimming removed 3 bases from V and 0 bases from J, with 7 bases in between. CDR3 loop: CASSAQNSGNTIYF. CDR3 DNA: TGTGCCAGCAGCGCACAGAACTCTGGAAACACCATATATTTT.

V usage is TRBV7-7 and J usage is TRBJ2-7; the match to TRBD2 covers 16 bases. This CDR3 contains 18 residues. V trimming: 2 bases; J trimming: 3 bases; junction bases outside the gene matches: 7. Per the germline V gene, CDR1 is SSHAT and CDR2 is FNYEAQ (reference sequence). The CDR3 DNA is TGTGCCAGCAGCTTACCGGGACTAGCGGGAGGGCCAGGCTACGAGCAGTACTTC. Protein product: CASSLPGLAGGPGYEQYF.

The V and J genes are TRBV5-1 and TRBJ2-4; D is possibly TRBD2 (6 bases). V was cut by 4 bases and J by 1 base, with 18 bases left in between. CDR3 size: 17 residues. Germline V gives CDR1 SGHRS, CDR2 YFSETQ. CDR3 DNA: TGCGCCAGCAGCCCAAGAATGGGGGGTCTGGCCAAAAACATTCAGTACTTC. Translating it yields CASSPRMGGLAKNIQYF.

This clone was picked up a small number of times. The chain uses TRBV2 and TRBJ1-5; TRBD1 matches 7 bases. The CDR3 spans 15 residues. J was trimmed by 6 bases and V by 3 bases; bases with no gene match: 8. In germline, CDR1 is SNHLY, CDR2 FYNNEI. The CDR3 is CASSEGGQASQPQHF. Here the CDR3 DNA reads TGTGCCAGCAGTGAGGGAGGACAGGCAAGTCAGCCCCAGCATTTT.

V usage is TRBV11-2 and J usage is TRBJ2-3, with TRBD1 matching over 7 bases. Trimming took 5 bases from V and 6 from J; bases not matched to a gene: 8. Germline loops: CDR1 SGHAT, CDR2 FQNNGV. The CDR3 is 14 residues long. The CDR3 spells CASSTRQGRDTQYF. DNA of the CDR3: TGTGCCAGCAGCACACGACAGGGTCGGGATACGCAGTATTTT.

The V gene is TRBV28, the J gene TRBJ2-3, with D unclear. This CDR3 comprises 13 residues. V was pared by 4 bases and J by 2 bases, with 7 bases between. CDR1 is MDHEN, CDR2 SYDVKM, per germline. CDR3 DNA: TGTGCCAGCAGTTCCCCGTACACAGATACGCAGTATTTT. It encodes CASSSPYTDTQYF. Combining the CDR3 with reference TRBV28 and TRBJ2-3 gives the whole variable domain DVKVTQSSRYLVKRTGEKVFLECVQDMDHENMFWYRQDPGLGLRLIYFSYDVKMKEKGDIPEGYSVSREKKERFSLILESASTNQTSMYLCASSSPYTDTQYFGPGTRLTVL.

The rearrangement uses TRBV6-5 and TRBJ2-2; D may be TRBD1 (6 bases). The germline gives CDR1 MNHEY, CDR2 SVGAGI. The CDR3 totals 14 residues. The V end was cut by 10 bases, the J end by 1 base, with 13 bases between. The CDR3 coding sequence is TGTGCCACCACCCCGGGACAGAACACCGGGGAGCTGTTTTTT. Translation gives CATTPGQNTGELFF.

The chain carries TRBV12-2 and TRBJ1-5; the DNA was not compared with TRBD1, the D call given in the table. TRBV12-2 is classified as a pseudogene. The CDR3 loop spans 19 amino acids. In nucleotides, the CDR3 is TGTGCAAGTCGCTCATTACAGAGGTCTCGCACAGGGGCGAGACAGCCCCAGCATTTT. It is translated as CASRSLQRSRTGARQPQHF.

The J gene is TRBJ2-7, the V gene TRBV13; the match to TRBD1 covers 8 bases. The V gene's germline CDR1 is PRHDT and CDR2 FYEKMQ (reference sequence). J lost 3 bases, V lost 6 bases, and 10 bases had no gene match. The CDR3 is 15 residues long. The CDR3 is CASSRTGNDLYEQYF. For the CDR3, the DNA is TGTGCCAGCAGTCGGACAGGGAACGACCTCTACGAGCAGTACTTC.

The rearrangement links TRBV15 to TRBJ2-2; the D gene is possibly TRBD2 (6 bases). The CDR3 is made up of 16 amino acids. CDR1 is LNHNV and CDR2 is YYDKDF in the germline V gene (reference sequence). Deletions cut 2 bases from V and 6 bases from J, with 16 bases between. The chain's CDR3 is CATSRKGGRGSGELFF. Written as DNA, the CDR3 is TGTGCCACCAGCAGAAAGGGAGGCCGGGGGTCCGGGGAGCTGTTTTTT.

The chain has TRBV7-6 and TRBJ2-7; TRBD1 aligns across 10 bases. The germline V gene encodes CDR1 SGHVS and CDR2 FNYEAQ. The V and J ends lost 0 bases and 2 bases, in that order; junction bases with no gene match: 7. The CDR3 is 17 amino acids. The CDR3 DNA reads as TGTGCCAGCAGCTTAGCTGCGGGACAGGGGACCACCTACGAGCAGTACTTC. Amino acids: CASSLAAGQGTTYEQYF.

The gene calls are TRBV5-1 and TRBJ1-1, with 7 bases aligning to TRBD1. Unmatched junction bases numbered 2, after V lost 2 bases and J lost 1 base. Germline loops: CDR1 SGHRS, CDR2 YFSETQ. CDR3 length: 14 residues. The chain's CDR3 is CASSFNRGNTEAFF. The CDR3 nucleotides are TGCGCCAGCAGCTTTAACAGGGGGAACACTGAAGCTTTCTTT.

This rearrangement joins TRBV16 to TRBJ2-1, with a possible D match to TRBD2 (6 bases). CDR1 KGHSY and CDR2 FQNENV come from the germline V gene. The CDR3 runs 14 residues. V was cut by 5 bases and J by 2 bases, with 10 bases left in between. The CDR3 DNA is TGTGCCAGCAGCGGGACGGGAGCCTACAATGAGCAGTTCTTC. Translating it yields CASSGTGAYNEQFF. Based on the CDR3 plus reference TRBV16 and TRBJ2-1, the full variable domain is GEEVAQTPKHLVRGEGQKAKLYCAPIKGHSYVFWYQQVLKNEFKFLISFQNENVFDETGMPKERFSAKCLPNSPCSLEIQATKLEDSAVYFCASSGTGAYNEQFFGPGTRLTVL.

This clone appeared a single time. The chain links TRBV21-1 to TRBJ1-2. TRBV21-1 corresponds to a pseudogene. The CDR3 sequence is 14 residues long. This CDR3 is CASSKESGVWGYTF. CDR3 bases: TGTGCCAGCAGCAAAGAATCGGGTGTCTGGGGCTACACCTTC.

This clone showed up just once. The V and J genes are TRBV13 and TRBJ1-4; perhaps TRBD1 as D (5 bases). The CDR3 covers 14 residues. The V gene's germline CDR1 is PRHDT and CDR2 FYEKMQ (reference sequence). Trimming cost V 3 bases and J 7 bases, with 12 bases left between them. The CDR3 here is CASSLEGAGEKLFF. CDR3 coding DNA: TGTGCCAGCAGCTTGGAAGGGGCAGGTGAAAAACTGTTTTTT.

This clone was counted a few times. J is TRBJ2-3 and V is TRBV14, with D uncertain. The V gene's germline CDR1 is SGHDN and CDR2 FVKESK. The CDR3 extends over 11 amino acids. Trimming removed 1 base from V and 9 bases from J, with 5 bases in between. CDR3 sequence reads: CASSQAGTQYF. DNA for the CDR3: TGTGCCAGCAGCCAAGCAGGCACGCAGTATTTT.

The chain is built from TRBV7-9 and TRBJ2-6, with D possibly being TRBD1 (6 bases). Trimming left V 5 bases short and J 1 base short, with 18 bases between. The CDR3 is made up of 18 amino acids. Looked up from germline, CDR1 is SEHNR and CDR2 is FQNEAQ (reference sequence). The CDR3 spells CASSDFSRGSSGANVLTF. CDR3 coding DNA: TGTGCCAGCAGCGACTTTAGCAGGGGTAGTTCTGGGGCCAACGTCCTGACTTTC.

This clone was found a few times. V usage is TRBV28 and J usage is TRBJ1-6, with D perhaps TRBD1 (6 bases). The CDR3 spans 17 residues. The germline CDR1 and CDR2 sequences are MDHEN and SYDVKM. V was cut by 1 base and J by 6 bases, with 16 bases left in between. CDR3 coding DNA: TGTGCCAGCAGTTTATTGTCCTCAGGACAGTTTAATTCACCCCTCCACTTT. As protein: CASSLLSSGQFNSPLHF.

This clone was counted once. The rearrangement links TRBV9 to TRBJ1-3; 7 bases align to TRBD1. J gave up 0 bases and V 3 bases, and 6 bases lay outside the gene matches. Germline values: CDR1 SGDLS, CDR2 YYNGEE. The CDR3 has 16 residues. For the CDR3, the DNA is TGTGCCAGCAGCGGGAACAGGGGTCTCTCTGGAAACACCATATATTTT. This gives the protein CASSGNRGLSGNTIYF.

The rearrangement uses TRBV18 and TRBJ2-5, with 7 bases lining up with TRBD1. Unmatched junction bases numbered 5, after V lost 2 bases and J lost 2 bases. This CDR3 spans 15 amino acids. Looked up from germline, CDR1 is KGHSH and CDR2 is LQKENI. The DNA of the CDR3 is TGTGCCAGCTCACCAGGGACAGAGAAACAAGAGACCCAGTACTTC. Amino acids: CASSPGTEKQETQYF.

V gene TRBV6-6 combines with J gene TRBJ1-2, with D perhaps matching TRBD1 (5 bases). The germline gives CDR1 MNHNY, CDR2 SVGAGI (reference sequence). The CDR3 loop spans 15 amino acids. V lost 4 bases to trimming and J lost 8 bases, with 20 bases between them. CDR3 in amino acids: CASSLSPQGGGGYTF. The CDR3 DNA reads as TGTGCCAGCAGTTTATCCCCTCAGGGAGGTGGGGGCTACACCTTC.

V and J are TRBV6-4 and TRBJ2-7; TRBD1 matches 11 bases. CDR3 size: 15 residues. V lost 4 bases, J lost 6 bases, and 8 bases stayed unmatched. Germline CDR1 reads MRHNA; CDR2 reads SNTAGT. CDR3 amino acids: CASSARAGTGGEQYF. The DNA for the CDR3 is TGTGCCAGCAGTGCAAGAGCCGGGACAGGGGGCGAGCAGTACTTC.

This clone was recorded many times. The chain employs TRBV28 and TRBJ1-3, with 9 nucleotides matching TRBD1. Per the germline V gene, CDR1 is MDHEN and CDR2 is SYDVKM. The CDR3 totals 14 residues. The V gene end was trimmed by 6 bases and the J gene end by 4 bases; junction bases not matched to a gene: 4. The CDR3 region has the DNA TGTGCCAGCAGGAGGACAGGGGAAGGAAACACCATATATTTT. Amino acid sequence: CASRRTGEGNTIYF.

V is TRBV4-2 and J is TRBJ2-1; 9 bases align to TRBD2. V dropped 5 bases and J dropped 8; count of bases not matched to a gene: 10. The CDR3 loop spans 15 amino acids. CDR1 and CDR2 (germline): LGHNA, YNFKEQ. CDR3 protein: CASSAHSGSRDEQFF. In DNA, the CDR3 is TGTGCCAGCAGCGCACATAGCGGGAGTCGAGATGAGCAGTTCTTC.

The CDR3 spells CSVEVGNRAYEQYF. CDR3 DNA sequence: TGCAGCGTTGAAGTCGGGAACAGAGCCTACGAGCAGTACTTC. V gene TRBV29-1 combines with J gene TRBJ2-7; maybe TRBD2 (5 bases). The CDR3 consists of 14 residues. V dropped 1 base and J dropped 2 bases, with 12 bases sitting between them. The germline V gene has CDR1 SQVTM and CDR2 ANQGSEA.

V is TRBV5-1 and J is TRBJ2-7, with a tentative D call TRBD2 (5 bases). The germline gives CDR1 SGHRS, CDR2 YFSETQ. Trimming shortened V by 2 bases and J by 4 bases, and 13 bases separated the two germline ends. The CDR3 sequence is 14 residues long. The CDR3 DNA follows: TGCGCCAGCAGCTTAGGGATGGAGGCTTACGAGCAGTACTTC. It translates to CASSLGMEAYEQYF. The full variable domain, rest sourced from reference TRBV5-1 and TRBJ2-7, is KAGVTQTPRYLIKTRGQQVTLSCSPISGHRSVSWYQQTPGQGLQFLFEYFSETQRNKGNFPGRFSGRQFSNSRSEMNVSTLELGDSALYLCASSLGMEAYEQYFGPGTRLTVT.

This clone has only a few counts. The chain combines TRBV7-9 with TRBJ2-3; the D gene is possibly TRBD1 (5 bases). The CDR3 is 17 amino acids. CDR1 is SEHNR, CDR2 FQNEAQ, per germline (reference sequence). V gave up 7 bases and J gave up 0 bases, with 20 bases separating them. The DNA of the CDR3 is TGTGCCAGCAACCCCCCCTGGGGCAAACCTAGCACAGATACGCAGTATTTT. Translated, it gives CASNPPWGKPSTDTQYF.

The CDR3 spells CASSATSGVSYNEQFF. DNA of the CDR3: TGTGCCAGCAGCGCGACTAGCGGTGTTTCCTACAATGAGCAGTTCTTC. The genes are TRBV9 and TRBJ2-1; 9 bases agree with TRBD2. CDR1 and CDR2 from the germline V gene are SGDLS and YYNGEE. The CDR3 covers 16 residues. V was pared by 3 bases and J by 1 base, with 5 bases of the junction left unmatched.

This chain links TRBV28 with TRBJ2-7; maybe TRBD1 (5 bases). CDR1 and CDR2 (germline): MDHEN, SYDVKM. V gave up 3 bases and J gave up 4 bases, with 13 bases separating them. This CDR3 region has 14 residues. The CDR3 spells CASSFQGPRYEQYF. CDR3 nucleotides: TGTGCCAGCAGTTTCCAGGGCCCACGGTACGAGCAGTACTTC.

As DNA, the CDR3 is TGTGCCAGCAGCTTTGGCGGGGGGCGCCTCGGGGCAGATACGCAGTATTTT. This sequence encodes CASSFGGGRLGADTQYF. The V call is TRBV11-2, the J call TRBJ2-3, with 8 bases matching TRBD2. Germline CDR1 and CDR2: SGHAT and FQNNGV. The V and J ends lost 3 bases and 4 bases, in that order; junction bases with no gene match: 12. The CDR3 is 17 residues long.

The chain is built from TRBV19 and TRBJ1-1, with D possibly matching TRBD1 (5 bases). The CDR3 length is 15 residues. The germline CDR1 and CDR2 sequences are LNHDA and SQIVND (reference sequence). Trimming pared 9 bases from V and 5 bases from J, leaving 22 bases between. CDR3 protein: CASHLSGVGRTEAFF. Written as DNA, the CDR3 is TGTGCCAGCCACCTTAGCGGTGTGGGGCGGACTGAAGCTTTCTTT.